The 18 T cell receptor beta chains given below trace back to one sample, sequenced in a study of blood T cell repertoires in COVID-19. Method: immunoSEQ multiplex PCR; TCRdb's copy keeps in-frame clones and lacks some. Altogether 110,000 to 150,000 clones are present, 70% to 90% being singletons, with the ten largest covering 4.3%. Sample: PBMCs or T cells enriched from blood (not recorded which). The receptors originated from a man aged 45-60 years who had recovered from COVID-19.

The rearrangement joins TRBV2 to TRBJ2-3, with 10 bases lining up with TRBD2. The CDR3 runs to 15 residues. V lost 6 bases to trimming and J lost 5 bases; unmatched junction nucleotides: 8. The V gene's germline CDR1 is SNHLY and CDR2 FYNNEI. The CDR3 region has the DNA TGTGCCAGCAGCAAGGAAAGCGGGAGGGGAGATACGCAGTATTTT. Translating gives CASSKESGRGDTQYF.

The V call is TRBV11-2, the J call TRBJ1-1; no reliable D call. V shed 2 bases and J shed 10 bases, with 11 bases lying between them. The CDR3 is made up of 12 amino acids. In germline, CDR1 is SGHAT, CDR2 FQNNGV. The CDR3 loop reads CASSLWLRRAFF. The CDR3 DNA sequence: TGTGCCAGCAGCTTATGGTTGAGGCGAGCTTTCTTT.

The rearrangement uses TRBV5-1 and TRBJ1-4, with 9 bases identical to TRBD1. The CDR3 runs 14 residues. V lost 3 bases to trimming and J lost 5 bases; unmatched junction nucleotides: 2. The germline gives CDR1 SGHRS, CDR2 YFSETQ. In DNA, the CDR3 is TGCGCCAGCAGCTCCGGGACAGGGAATGAAAAACTGTTTTTT. This codes for CASSSGTGNEKLFF.

This clone was detected only once. This rearrangement joins TRBV19 to TRBJ2-3, with 7 bases aligning to TRBD1. With V trimmed by 3 bases and J by 6 bases, 15 bases remained unmatched. Germline assignment: CDR1 LNHDA and CDR2 SQIVND (reference sequence). This CDR3 spans 17 amino acids. The CDR3 DNA reads TGTGCCAGTAGTATTTTGCGGAGACAGGGCCCAGGGGATACGCAGTATTTT. Translating it yields CASSILRRQGPGDTQYF.

The genes are TRBV5-1 and TRBJ2-2, with 7 nucleotides matching TRBD2. Germline V gives CDR1 SGHRS, CDR2 YFSETQ. The CDR3 extends over 16 amino acids. J lost 5 bases, V lost 0 bases, and 7 bases had no gene match. As DNA, the CDR3 is TGCGCCAGCAGCTTGGCGGCTAGCGGACCTACCGGGGAGCTGTTTTTT. This encodes CASSLAASGPTGELFF.

The chain links TRBV19 to TRBJ1-5, with 11 nucleotides matching TRBD1. Losses at the gene ends were 3 bases for V and 6 bases for J; bases not matched to a gene: 7. CDR3 length equals 16 residues. Germline loops: CDR1 LNHDA, CDR2 SQIVND (reference sequence). The CDR3: CASSMMDRGRRQPQHF. The CDR3 DNA sequence: TGTGCCAGTAGTATGATGGACAGGGGGCGTCGTCAGCCCCAGCATTTT. The full variable domain, with the rest looked up from reference TRBV19 and TRBJ1-5, is DGGITQSPKYLFRKEGQNVTLSCEQNLNHDAMYWYRQDPGQGLRLIYYSQIVNDFQKGDIAEGYSVSREKKESFPLTVTSAQKNPTAFYLCASSMMDRGRRQPQHFGDGTRLSIL.

The CDR3 protein is CASSLAGGRRNEQFF. For the CDR3, the DNA is TGTGCCAGCAGCCTAGCGGGAGGGCGGAGGAATGAGCAGTTCTTC. This rearrangement joins TRBV14 to TRBJ2-1; 11 nucleotides match TRBD2. CDR3 length: 15 amino acids. The germline V gene has CDR1 SGHDN and CDR2 FVKESK. With 4 bases clipped from V and 7 bases from J, the junction kept 6 bases outside the gene matches.

The rearrangement links TRBV30 to TRBJ1-3; 7 bases align to TRBD1. With V trimmed by 3 bases and J by 4 bases, 6 bases remained unmatched. The CDR3 spans 14 residues. Germline CDR1 reads GTSNPN; CDR2 reads SVGIG (reference sequence). The CDR3 coding sequence is TGTGCCTGGAGGGACAGGAAGGCCGGAAACACCATATATTTT. Its translation: CAWRDRKAGNTIYF.

V and J are TRBV28 and TRBJ1-6, with D perhaps TRBD1 (5 bases). Germline V CDR1 and CDR2: MDHEN, SYDVKM. The length of the CDR3 is 13 residues. The V end was cut by 2 bases, the J end by 14 bases, with 13 bases between. The CDR3 region is CASSLGGYGTLHF. DNA for the CDR3: TGTGCCAGCAGTTTAGGGGGGTATGGGACCCTCCACTTT.

The rearrangement links TRBV6-5 to TRBJ2-7; D possibly corresponds to TRBD2 (6 bases). The CDR3 spans 16 residues. Germline lookup yields CDR1 MNHEY and CDR2 SVGAGI. Deletions cut 0 bases from V and 0 bases from J, with 12 bases between. For the CDR3, the DNA is TGTGCCAGCAGTTACTCGGAGCGGGCACCCTCCTACGAGCAGTACTTC. This gives the protein CASSYSERAPSYEQYF.

The chain has TRBV10-2 and TRBJ2-7; TRBD2 matches at 9 bases. Germline CDR1 WSHSY, CDR2 SAAADI. This CDR3 contains 15 residues. V was clipped by 2 bases and J by 4 bases; unmatched bases: 6. CDR3 protein: CASSESAGGLYEQYF. As DNA, the CDR3 is TGCGCCAGCAGTGAGAGTGCGGGAGGGCTGTACGAGCAGTACTTC.

The chain combines TRBV23-1 with TRBJ2-3; 9 bases are shared with TRBD2. TRBV23-1 belongs to the ORF category, with a function that is uncertain. The CDR3 has 17 residues. The trim removed 3 bases at V and 0 bases at J, leaving 7 bases unmatched. The CDR3: CASSHPLSGGSTDTQYF. The CDR3 nucleotides are TGCGCCAGCAGTCACCCCCTTAGCGGGGGAAGCACAGATACGCAGTATTTT.

The V gene is TRBV7-2, the J gene TRBJ2-7; perhaps TRBD2 as D (5 bases). Germline lookup yields CDR1 SGHTA and CDR2 FQGNSA. The CDR3 is 12 residues long. Trimming cost V 5 bases and J 9 bases, with 14 bases left between them. CDR3 protein: CASSEGLAGQYF. CDR3 nucleotides: TGTGCCAGCAGCGAGGGCCTCGCGGGGCAGTACTTC.

The rearrangement links TRBV18 to TRBJ2-2; TRBD2 is a possible D gene (5 bases). V was cut by 4 bases and J by 5 bases, with 17 bases left in between. The CDR3 runs 16 residues. Germline CDR1 is KGHSH and CDR2 is LQKENI. The CDR3 DNA reads as TGTGCCAGCTCACAGGCCGGGAACCCCACAACCGGGGAGCTGTTTTTT. Translation: CASSQAGNPTTGELFF.

The V gene is TRBV2, the J gene TRBJ2-1, with D unresolved. From germline, CDR1 is SNHLY and CDR2 FYNNEI. The CDR3 has 14 residues. Between the trimmed V and J ends, which lost 6 bases and 0 bases, there was a span of 9 bases. CDR3 sequence: CASRARVSYNEQFF. DNA of the CDR3: TGTGCCAGCAGAGCCCGTGTCTCCTACAATGAGCAGTTCTTC.

The chain recombines TRBV2 with TRBJ1-2; tentative D call: TRBD1 (5 bases). Trimming cost V 7 bases and J 4 bases, with 19 bases left between them. This CDR3 contains 15 residues. CDR1 and CDR2 from the germline V gene are SNHLY and FYNNEI. The CDR3 spells CASMVTAGGPYGYTF. Here the CDR3 DNA reads TGTGCCAGCATGGTGACGGCCGGGGGACCCTATGGCTACACCTTC.

The rearrangement uses TRBV6-5 and TRBJ1-5, with a tentative D call TRBD1 (5 bases). Deletions cut 6 bases from V and 4 bases from J, with 13 bases between. The germline CDR1 and CDR2 sequences are MNHEY and SVGAGI. The CDR3 sequence is 14 residues long. The CDR3 region is CASRGNQGNQPQHF. The CDR3 DNA reads TGTGCCAGCAGAGGGAATCAGGGTAATCAGCCCCAGCATTTT.

This chain connects TRBV5-4 to TRBJ2-7; TRBD2 matches 12 bases. The CDR3 has 14 residues. With V trimmed by 9 bases and J by 3 bases, 7 bases remained unmatched. The germline CDR1 and CDR2 sequences are SGHNT and YYREEE (reference sequence). The CDR3 nucleotides are TGTGCCACCCGGACTAGCGGGACAAGCTACGAGCAGTACTTC. It yields the protein CATRTSGTSYEQYF.